This T cell receptor beta chain is from a study of blood T cell repertoires in COVID-19. Study-wide background: Specimens from acute and convalescent COVID-19 originated in the United States, Italy and Spain.

The table came from immunoSEQ multiplex PCR; TCRdb's copy has only in-frame clones and leaves some out. Of approximately 440,000 clones listed, about 90% are singletons. Per germline, CDR1 MNHEY and CDR2 SVGAGI. Trimming shortened V by 2 bases and J by 0 bases, and 7 bases separated the two germline ends. The CDR3 extends over 14 amino acids. The chain links TRBV6-5 to TRBJ1-2; TRBD1 is a possible D gene (5 bases). Source material: PBMCs or T cells enriched from blood (not recorded which). The clonotype comes from a woman in her late teens or twenties who had recovered from COVID-19. This CDR3 is CASSYGGANYGYTF. CDR3 coding DNA: TGTGCCAGCAGTTACGGAGGGGCTAACTATGGCTACACCTTC.